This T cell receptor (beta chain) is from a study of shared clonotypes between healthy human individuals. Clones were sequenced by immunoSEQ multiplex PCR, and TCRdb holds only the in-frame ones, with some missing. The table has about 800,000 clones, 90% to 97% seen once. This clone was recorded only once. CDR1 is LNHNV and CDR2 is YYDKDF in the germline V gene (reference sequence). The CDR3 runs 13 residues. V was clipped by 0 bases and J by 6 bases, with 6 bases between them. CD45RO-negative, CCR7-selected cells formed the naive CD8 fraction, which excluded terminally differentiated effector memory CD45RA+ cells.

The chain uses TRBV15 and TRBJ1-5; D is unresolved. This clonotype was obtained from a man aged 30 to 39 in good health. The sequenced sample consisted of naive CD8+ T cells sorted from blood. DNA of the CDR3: TGTGCCACCAGCAGAGATCAGGTTCAGCCCCAGCATTTT. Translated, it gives CATSRDQVQPQHF.